This T cell receptor beta chain emerged from a study of blood T cell repertoires in COVID-19. Study details: Specimens from acute and convalescent COVID-19 originated in the United States, Italy and Spain. Nucleic acid was either cDNA or gDNA, and it came from T cells, B-cell-depleted T cells, or PBMCs.

The CDR3 spans 15 residues. The germline CDR1 and CDR2 sequences are KGHDR and SFDVKD. Trimming took 3 bases from V and 3 from J, leaving 14 bases between them. Followed over time, Seattle patients had been enrolled while infection was active. Authors' methods: Using reference gene primer amplification, nucleated cell counts were estimated. Profiled with immunoSEQ multiplex PCR; TCRdb holds only in-frame clones, not every one. V and J calls and clone size come straight from that table; D and trimming were deduced from the DNA. The sample lists 85,000 to 95,000 clones, around 90% occurring once. The sequence was collected from a man in his fifties or sixties with COVID-19, enrolled during active disease. The specimen was peripheral blood. The gene calls are TRBV24-1 and TRBJ2-7; TRBD2 might be the D (5 bases). The CDR3 DNA sequence: TGTGCCACCAGTGATCCGGACTCCCAAGGCTACGAGCAGTACTTC. Translation: CATSDPDSQGYEQYF.